These 9 T cell receptor beta chains were all obtained from the same sample, sequenced in a study of naive and memory T cell subsets. Two oligonucleotides, mixed equimolar, formed the beta constant-region primer covering TRBC1 and TRBC2. Ligated cDNA was amplified by four rounds of PCR with nested alpha and beta constant-region primers and SP2. From the UMI-ligation and nested PCR reads, TCRdb called clonotypes with MiXCR, one entry per CDR3 protein. The data show roughly 17,000 distinct CDR3 sequences, with 8.5% to 9.5% seen just once and approximately 22% held by the top ten. The sequenced sample consisted of central memory CD8+ T cells from blood. Receptors originate from a human donor in good health.

This clonotype rates as medium-sized. The chain uses TRBV6-6 and TRBJ2-5; D unclear. This CDR3 has 15 residues. Germline V gene data show CDR1 as MNHNY and CDR2 as SVGAGI (reference sequence). The V end was cut by 0 bases, the J end by 5 bases, with 13 bases between. CDR3 coding DNA: TGTGCCAGCAGTTACTCGATTGGGTCTCCTGAGACCCAGTACTTC. Its protein product is CASSYSIGSPETQYF.

This clonotype is medium-sized (0.01 to 0.1%) by share. The chain employs TRBV4-3 and TRBJ2-2; D call uncertain. The germline V gene encodes CDR1 LGHNA and CDR2 YSLEER. Deletions cut 0 bases from V and 2 bases from J, with 7 bases between. This CDR3 has 15 amino acids. The CDR3 region is CASSQDAGNTGELFF. In nucleotides, the CDR3 is TGCGCCAGCAGCCAAGACGCAGGAAACACCGGGGAGCTGTTTTTT.

This clonotype was seen repeatedly, ten times or more. V usage is TRBV20-1 and J usage is TRBJ2-3, with 10 bases aligning to TRBD2. CDR3 length: 16 amino acids. The ends lost 7 bases at V and 3 bases at J; junction bases unmatched: 13. The V gene's germline CDR1 is DFQATT and CDR2 SNEGSKA (reference sequence). CDR3 sequence reads: CSGRSFTSGDTDTQYF. CDR3 nucleotide sequence: TGCAGTGGGAGAAGCTTCACTAGCGGGGATACAGATACGCAGTATTTT.

This clonotype was seen more than once but under ten times. This chain joins TRBV13 and TRBJ2-7; TRBD1 aligns across 9 bases. The trim removed 5 bases at V and 1 base at J, leaving 6 bases unmatched. The CDR3 is 15 amino acids. Germline-derived CDR1 and CDR2 are PRHDT and FYEKMQ (reference sequence). In nucleotides, the CDR3 is TGTGCCAGCAGCGGGGGACAGGGTTTATCCTACGAGCAGTACTTC. It yields the protein CASSGGQGLSYEQYF.

This clonotype was detected only a few times. The chain recombines TRBV4-2 with TRBJ1-1; D gene uncertain. CDR3 length: 14 amino acids. Germline V lookup: CDR1 LGHNA, CDR2 YNFKEQ. Deletions cut 0 bases from V and 0 bases from J, with 5 bases between. The CDR3 DNA reads as TGTGCCAGCAGCCAAGACGGAATGAACACTGAAGCTTTCTTT. It codes for CASSQDGMNTEAFF.

A note on this clonotype: A much larger clone differs by one base, so this may be a read error. The J gene is TRBJ2-3, the V gene TRBV10-2; the D gene could be TRBD1 or TRBD2 (5 bases each). The CDR3 runs to 14 residues. Germline values: CDR1 WSHSY, CDR2 SAAADI. CDR3 coding DNA: TGCGCCAGCATGTCGGGATCCGGCACAGGTACGCAGTATTTT. Translation: CASMSGSGTGTQYF.

The chain uses TRBV6-1 and TRBJ2-7; either TRBD1 or TRBD2 may supply D (6 bases each). Trimming cost V 3 bases and J 3 bases, with 15 bases left between them. Germline CDR1 and CDR2: MNHNS and SASEGT. This CDR3 is built from 15 residues. DNA of the CDR3: TGTGCCAGCAGTGATGAGGGGGTCGGGAGCTACGAGCAGTACTTC. Encoded protein: CASSDEGVGSYEQYF.

This clonotype was detected only a few times. The V and J genes are TRBV4-3 and TRBJ1-4, with D tentatively TRBD1 (5 bases). V shed 4 bases and J shed 7 bases, with 16 bases lying between them. The CDR3 sequence is 15 residues long. Germline assignment: CDR1 LGHNA and CDR2 YSLEER. In DNA form, the CDR3 reads TGCGCCAGCAGCCCGTACGGGGGGAAGATTGAAAAACTGTTTTTT. Its protein product is CASSPYGGKIEKLFF.

CDR3 sequence (DNA): TGTGCCAGCGCTACAGGGCAACGCAACGAGCAGTACTTC. Translation gives CASATGQRNEQYF. The rearrangement joins TRBV6-2 or TRBV6-3 to TRBJ2-7; D possibly corresponds to TRBD1 (6 bases). The V end lost 8 bases, the J end lost 5 bases, and 16 bases lay between the germline ends. Germline V gene data show CDR1 as MNHEY and CDR2 as SVGEGT. This CDR3 region has 13 residues.